This T cell receptor beta chain stems from a study of blood T cell repertoires in COVID-19. About the study: Samples of COVID-19 (acute and convalescent) were obtained from the United States, Italy and Spain. Sources were T cells, B-cell-depleted T cells, or PBMCs; the material itself was cDNA or gDNA.

As handled by the study authors: Amplification from reference gene primers served as the basis for estimated nucleated cell counts. Clones were sequenced by immunoSEQ multiplex PCR, and TCRdb holds only the in-frame ones, with some missing. V and J calls and clone size follow that table, whereas D and trimming were derived from the DNA. Among a few hundred thousand clones, 85% were seen once, and the ten largest hold 3.5% to 4%. The CDR3 is made up of 14 amino acids. Germline V gene lookup returns CDR1 SNHLY and CDR2 FYNNEI. Trimming stripped 10 bases from V and 0 bases from J, with 15 bases between.

This chain connects TRBV2 to TRBJ1-1, with D perhaps matching TRBD1 (5 bases). The specimen was peripheral blood. The receptor's source is a woman between 18 and 29 years old with acute or convalescent COVID-19. The CDR3: CATKGRAMNTEAFF. In nucleotides, the CDR3 is TGTGCCACAAAAGGCAGGGCTATGAACACTGAAGCTTTCTTT.